Included here is one T cell receptor beta chain sequence, with context. Clones were sequenced by immunoSEQ multiplex PCR, and TCRdb holds only the in-frame ones, with some missing. The data show over 55,000 clones, 75% to 85% seen once. The data are from a study of blood T cell repertoires in COVID-19. From germline, CDR1 is SGHTA and CDR2 FQGNSA. The CDR3 covers 13 residues. Trimming took 7 bases from V and 3 from J, leaving 12 bases between them. Sequenced material: peripheral blood. The rearrangement joins TRBV7-2 to TRBJ1-2; tentatively, D is TRBD1 (5 bases). This TCR came from a human donor in a cohort sampled during active COVID-19. CDR3 sequence reads: CASTSGGYYGYTF. CDR3 in DNA: TGTGCCAGCACCTCGGGGGGGTACTATGGCTACACCTTC.